Listed below are T cell receptor beta chains from one sample, sequenced in a study of blood T cell repertoires in COVID-19. Generated by immunoSEQ multiplex PCR, the TCRdb table keeps only in-frame clones and is missing some. The data hold about 62,000 clones, with roughly 85% observed a single time. The material sequenced was peripheral blood. The origin of the receptors is a woman of 80 years or more with acute or convalescent COVID-19. Both conserved end residues are part of each CDR3. The D gene is left open where the match is weak. Not every row has a clone size; where given, it reads once, few, many or a size class.

TRBV30	TRBJ1-6	few	.	TGTGCCTGGAGTCAGAGACAGAGTAATTCACCCCTCCACTTT	CAWSQRQSNSPLHF
TRBV5-1	TRBJ2-5	.	.	TGCGCCAGCACCATTCTTGGGGGAGGTCGTGAGACCCAGTACTTC	CASTILGGGRETQYF
TRBV6-5	TRBJ1-1	.	TRBD1	TGTGCCAGCAGTTCGAGGACAGGTAGCACTGAAGCTTTCTTT	CASSSRTGSTEAFF
TRBV18	TRBJ2-5	.	TRBD1	TGTGCCAGCTCACGAGGACAGGGGCCCGAAGAGACCCAGTACTTC	CASSRGQGPEETQYF
TRBV6-6	TRBJ2-2	once	TRBD2	TGTGCCAGCAGTTACTGGGCTAGCGGGTTTATCGGGGAGCTGTTTTTT	CASSYWASGFIGELFF
TRBV7-3	TRBJ2-1	.	TRBD2	TGTGCCAGCAGCCCCCCTGGCGGGAGGGCGAGCAATGAGCAGTTCTTC	CASSPPGGRASNEQFF
TRBV19	TRBJ2-4	once	.	TGTGCCAGTAGGGGGGGACAGTTGGCGCTTGCCAAAAACATTCAGTACTTC	CASRGGQLALAKNIQYF
TRBV5-1	TRBJ2-3	.	TRBD2	TGCGCCAGCAGCTTGGCCGCGGGAGACACAGATACGCAGTATTTT	CASSLAAGDTDTQYF
TRBV3-1/TRBV3-2	TRBJ2-3	.	TRBD2	TGTGCCAGCAGCCAACCTAGGGCTAGCGGTTACACAGATACGCAGTATTTT	CASSQPRASGYTDTQYF
TRBV4-2	TRBJ2-1	.	TRBD2	TGTGCCAGCAGCCAAGATAGGGTTAGCGGGCGGGGGGGCTACAATGAGCAGTTCTTC	CASSQDRVSGRGGYNEQFF
TRBV3-1/TRBV3-2	TRBJ1-2	few	.	TGTGCCAGCAGCCACGGGTACAGGGCAAACTATGGCTACACCTTC	CASSHGYRANYGYTF
TRBV7-2	TRBJ1-5	.	.	TGTGCCAGCAGCCCGGAGACGGTTGGATGGTTGAAGCCCCAGCATTTT	CASSPETVGWLKPQHF
TRBV4-2	TRBJ2-3	.	.	TGTGCCAGCAGCCAAGGGGGAGGAGATACGCAGTATTTT	CASSQGGGDTQYF
TRBV4-3	TRBJ2-1	.	TRBD2	TGCGCCAGCAGCCAACGAGCGGGACGGGTGTTCTTC	CASSQRAGRVFF
TRBV5-4	TRBJ1-3	.	.	TGTGCCAGCAGCTTGGGACAACCTCGCTCTGGAAACACCATATATTTT	CASSLGQPRSGNTIYF
TRBV13	TRBJ2-7	.	TRBD2	TGTGCCAGCAGCACGGGACTAAGAAGCTCCTACGAGCAGTACTTC	CASSTGLRSSYEQYF
TRBV11-3	TRBJ2-3	.	TRBD2	TGTGCCAGCAGCCCCATAGCGGGAGGTAGCACAGATACGCAGTATTTT	CASSPIAGGSTDTQYF
TRBV9	TRBJ1-1	.	TRBD1	TGTGCCAGCAGCGTAGTGGGGACAGGCTCCTATGAAGCTTTCTTT	CASSVVGTGSYEAFF
TRBV5-4	TRBJ2-5	.	TRBD1	TGTGCCAGCAGCCCGCATGGACAGGGCGCGGAGACCCAGTACTTC	CASSPHGQGAETQYF
TRBV2	TRBJ2-2	.	.	TGTGCCAGCAGTGAGACTCCGGCGACCGGGGAGCTGTTTTTT	CASSETPATGELFF
TRBV5-4	TRBJ2-7	.	.	TGTGCCAGCAGCCCCGACTATCTCTACGAGCAGTACTTC	CASSPDYLYEQYF
TRBV18	TRBJ1-1	once	TRBD1	TGTGCCAGCTCACCCCCGGGACAGGGGTTCGGGAACACTGAAGCTTTCTTT	CASSPPGQGFGNTEAFF
TRBV5-6	TRBJ1-1	.	.	TGTGCCAGCAGCTTAGAACCAGGAATGAACACTGAAGCTTTCTTT	CASSLEPGMNTEAFF
TRBV3-1/TRBV3-2	TRBJ1-2	.	TRBD1	TGTGCCAGCAGCCAAGAAAAGGGCAGGGGGAAATATGGCTACACCTTC	CASSQEKGRGKYGYTF
TRBV5-8	TRBJ2-5	.	.	TGTGCCAGCAGCCCCAGGGTCCCGTCACAAGAGACCCAGTACTTC	CASSPRVPSQETQYF
TRBV30	TRBJ2-5	.	.	TGTGCCTGGAGTGTGCAGCGAGAGACCCAGTACTTC	CAWSVQRETQYF